This entry describes one T cell receptor (beta chain). This sample is part of a study of blood T cell repertoires in COVID-19. The V and J ends lost 3 bases and 5 bases respectively, with 16 bases between them. The germline gives CDR1 MDHEN, CDR2 SYDVKM. The CDR3 is 15 amino acids. Assay used: immunoSEQ multiplex PCR; TCRdb lists only in-frame clones, some missing. Of about 190,000 clones listed, around 89% are singletons. The V and J genes are TRBV28 and TRBJ1-1; D possibly corresponds to TRBD1 (5 bases). The TCR was taken from a man aged 50-59 years with acute or convalescent COVID-19. Sequencing was done on a sample of peripheral blood. The CDR3 DNA sequence: TGTGCCAGCAGTTTGACCCGGGGGGGATTGACTGAAGCTTTCTTT. It specifies CASSLTRGGLTEAFF.